Listed here is a single T cell receptor (beta chain). Within 2 weeks before study entry, exposed participants met a COVID-19 case. V trimming: 2 bases; J trimming: 1 base; junction bases outside the gene matches: 10. The CDR3 is made up of 18 amino acids. Germline values: CDR1 SGHTA, CDR2 FQGNSA. The entry originates in a study of blood T cell repertoires in COVID-19. Overall study context: COVID-19 samples from acute and convalescent phases originated in the United States, Italy and Spain. In each case, the material was cDNA or gDNA derived from T cells, B-cell-depleted T cells, or PBMCs.

Sequencing used immunoSEQ multiplex PCR; TCRdb keeps in-frame clones, though not all of them. The sample lists fewer than 400,000 clones; approximately 90% were seen once. The receptor's source is a woman aged 25 to 39 who had been exposed to COVID-19. Source material: PBMCs or T cells enriched from blood (not recorded which). The gene calls are TRBV7-2 and TRBJ2-7, with 11 bases fitting TRBD2. The CDR3 loop is CASSLRSLAGGSSYEQYF. Here the CDR3 DNA reads TGTGCCAGCAGCTTACGTTCGCTAGCGGGGGGCTCGTCCTACGAGCAGTACTTC.